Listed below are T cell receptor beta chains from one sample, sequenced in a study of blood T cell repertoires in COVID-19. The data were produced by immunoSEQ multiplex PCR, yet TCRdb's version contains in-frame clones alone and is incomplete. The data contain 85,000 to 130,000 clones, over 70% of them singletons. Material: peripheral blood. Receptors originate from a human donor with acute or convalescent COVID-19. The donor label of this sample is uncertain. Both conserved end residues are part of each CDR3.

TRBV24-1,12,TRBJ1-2,CATSDLSNGYTF
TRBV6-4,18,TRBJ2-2,CASSDSPSRGFRTGELFF
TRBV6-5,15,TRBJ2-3,CASSSGLGRSNTQYF
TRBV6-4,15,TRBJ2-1,CASSLSGGASDEQFF
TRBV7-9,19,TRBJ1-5,CASSHPPGQGLSNNQPQHF
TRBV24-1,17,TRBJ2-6,CATSDKGAAFEANVLTF
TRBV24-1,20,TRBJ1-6,CATSDLPMAGASSYNSPLHF
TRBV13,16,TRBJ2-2,CASSLQLAGGVGELFF
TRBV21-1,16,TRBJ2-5,CASSIKVGANQETQYF
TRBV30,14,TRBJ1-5,CAWRAQGVNQPQHF
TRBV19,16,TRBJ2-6,CASSITGVSGANVLTF
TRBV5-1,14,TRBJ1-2,CASQRDTGSYGYTF
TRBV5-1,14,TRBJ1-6,CASSGGLENSPLHF
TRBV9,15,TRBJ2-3,CASSVVSGSTDTQYF
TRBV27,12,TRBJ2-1,CASTSLANEQFF
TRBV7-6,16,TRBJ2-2,CASSLAGLAGTGELFF
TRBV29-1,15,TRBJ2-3,CSVDGGGGVSGTQYF
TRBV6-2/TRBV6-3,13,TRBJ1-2,CASSFAGSGGYTF
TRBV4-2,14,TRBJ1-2,CASSQPDSNYGYTF
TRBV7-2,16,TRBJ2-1,CASSLRDRGSYNEQFF
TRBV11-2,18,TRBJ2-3,CASSLGRLAGTPTDTQYF
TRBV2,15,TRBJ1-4,CASSDGGKLSEKLFF
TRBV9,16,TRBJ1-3,CASSVGQRGSGNTIYF
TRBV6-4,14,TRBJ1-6,CASTNEPSQGPLHF
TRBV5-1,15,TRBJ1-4,CASSSGSAGNEKLFF
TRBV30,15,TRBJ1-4,CAWSAQGHSNEKLFF
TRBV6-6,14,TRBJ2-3,CASSPTSNADTQYF
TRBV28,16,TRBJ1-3,CASSLNPRQAGNTIYF
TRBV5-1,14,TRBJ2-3,CASSLPEHPDTQYF
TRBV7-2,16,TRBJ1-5,CASSPRTGGLRGPQHF
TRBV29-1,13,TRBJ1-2,CSVDVDKIYGYTF
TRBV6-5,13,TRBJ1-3,CASTSYSGNTIYF
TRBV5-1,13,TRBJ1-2,CASSLDRVSGYTF
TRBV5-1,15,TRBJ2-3,CASSFIGGGADTQYF
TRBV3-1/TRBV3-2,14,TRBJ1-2,CASTTQGAGYGYTF
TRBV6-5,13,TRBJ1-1,CASSSDRGTEAFF
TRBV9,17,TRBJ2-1,CASSELLAGGIYNEQFF
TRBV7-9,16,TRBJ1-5,CASSLGTGRGNQPQHF
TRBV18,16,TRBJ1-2,CASSRPSGQGFNGYTF
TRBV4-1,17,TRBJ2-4,CASSQPSGGVAKNIQYF
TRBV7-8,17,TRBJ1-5,CASSPSRDRNSNQPQHF
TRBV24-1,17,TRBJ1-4,CATSGPTGGVINEKLFF
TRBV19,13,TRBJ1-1,CASTPGMRTEAFF
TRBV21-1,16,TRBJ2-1,CASSPKRGLLPNEQFF
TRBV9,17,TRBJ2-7,CASSDLPNPTRCYEQYF
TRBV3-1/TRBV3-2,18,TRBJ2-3,CASSQDSGGAPSTDTQYF
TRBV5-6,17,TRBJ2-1,CASSFYHLAGGNNEQFF
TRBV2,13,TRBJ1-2,CASSWRGPGGYTF
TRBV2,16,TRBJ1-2,CASSDEKGALNYGYTF
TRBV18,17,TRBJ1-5,CASSKIRTDNSNQPQHF